This T cell receptor beta chain is from a study of vaccination effects on CD4 cells after COVID-19. The overall study: Two doses of BNT162b2 or mRNA-1273 vaccine were administered to participants.

Germline V CDR1 and CDR2: MNHEY, SMNVEV (reference sequence). This CDR3 region has 14 residues. The trim removed 7 bases at V and 2 bases at J, leaving 8 bases unmatched. Some clones are missing from TCRdb's copy, which holds only in-frame ones; the method was immunoSEQ multiplex PCR. In the table there are about 60,000 clones, roughly 76% of which are singletons. This clone has just one count. Its matching antigen is unknown. Before sequencing, viral peptide pools were used by the ViraFEST assay to expand antigen-specific CD4+ T cells. Having been cultured for 10 days, the cells underwent CD4+ T cell isolation. The study found no prior SARS-CoV-2 infection in the vaccine recipients, who tested negative for nucleocapsid antibodies.

The source is a human donor who received a COVID-19 vaccine. The specimen comprised CD4+ T cells from PBMCs cultured with HCoV-229E spike peptides, sampled before COVID-19 vaccination. This chain links TRBV27 with TRBJ2-7; 7 bases are a match to TRBD1. CDR3 coding DNA: TGTGCCAGCAAGACAGGGATTGAGACCTACGAGCAGTACGTC. Translating gives CASKTGIETYEQYV.